Listed here are 4 T cell receptor beta chains from one sample, sequenced in a study of beta chain features in type 1 diabetes. Of the isolated RNA, all was reverse transcribed, and so the sequenced material was expressed TCRB transcripts. Profiling relied on immunoSEQ multiplex PCR, and the TCRdb table lists in-frame clones only, not all of them. Counted here are about 620,000 clones, roughly a sixth occurring once; the ten biggest clones make up roughly 0.098%. Sequenced input: naive CD4+ T cells from blood. The source of these receptors is a man between 18 and 29 years old in good health.

This clone came up a few times. The chain recombines TRBV28 with TRBJ1-2; the D is unclear. With 6 bases removed from V and 4 bases from J, the gap between germline ends came to 12 bases. The CDR3 loop spans 13 amino acids. CDR1 is MDHEN, CDR2 SYDVKM, per germline. The chain's CDR3 is CASRPAGIYGYTF. CDR3 in DNA: TGTGCCAGCAGGCCTGCCGGGATCTATGGCTACACCTTC.

This clone showed up just a few times. A read error may account for a junction end that differs from germline. The V call is TRBV7-7, the J call TRBJ1-3; D remains unclear. The CDR3 covers 14 residues. Germline values: CDR1 SSHAT, CDR2 FNYEAQ (reference sequence). The CDR3 DNA reads TGTGCTAGCAGCTTAGGGAACTCTGGAAACACCATATATTTT. Protein: CASSLGNSGNTIYF.

This clone was recorded a few times. V and J are TRBV29-1 and TRBJ1-1; TRBD1 might be the D (6 bases). The ends were cut back, 3 bases at V and 5 bases at J, with 19 bases in the middle. The CDR3 length is 15 residues. Germline V gene data show CDR1 as SQVTM and CDR2 as ANQGSEA. The CDR3 region is CSVDRTAMTWTEAFF. The CDR3 coding sequence is TGCAGCGTTGACCGGACAGCCATGACGTGGACTGAAGCTTTCTTT.

V usage is TRBV7-9 and J usage is TRBJ1-1; D ambiguous. CDR3 length equals 17 residues. Germline lookup yields CDR1 SEHNR and CDR2 FQNEAQ (reference sequence). V shed 3 bases and J shed 5 bases, with 22 bases lying between them. This CDR3 is CASSFGRPGSPRTEAFF. CDR3 DNA sequence: TGTGCCAGCAGCTTTGGGAGGCCTGGGTCCCCGCGGACTGAAGCTTTCTTT.